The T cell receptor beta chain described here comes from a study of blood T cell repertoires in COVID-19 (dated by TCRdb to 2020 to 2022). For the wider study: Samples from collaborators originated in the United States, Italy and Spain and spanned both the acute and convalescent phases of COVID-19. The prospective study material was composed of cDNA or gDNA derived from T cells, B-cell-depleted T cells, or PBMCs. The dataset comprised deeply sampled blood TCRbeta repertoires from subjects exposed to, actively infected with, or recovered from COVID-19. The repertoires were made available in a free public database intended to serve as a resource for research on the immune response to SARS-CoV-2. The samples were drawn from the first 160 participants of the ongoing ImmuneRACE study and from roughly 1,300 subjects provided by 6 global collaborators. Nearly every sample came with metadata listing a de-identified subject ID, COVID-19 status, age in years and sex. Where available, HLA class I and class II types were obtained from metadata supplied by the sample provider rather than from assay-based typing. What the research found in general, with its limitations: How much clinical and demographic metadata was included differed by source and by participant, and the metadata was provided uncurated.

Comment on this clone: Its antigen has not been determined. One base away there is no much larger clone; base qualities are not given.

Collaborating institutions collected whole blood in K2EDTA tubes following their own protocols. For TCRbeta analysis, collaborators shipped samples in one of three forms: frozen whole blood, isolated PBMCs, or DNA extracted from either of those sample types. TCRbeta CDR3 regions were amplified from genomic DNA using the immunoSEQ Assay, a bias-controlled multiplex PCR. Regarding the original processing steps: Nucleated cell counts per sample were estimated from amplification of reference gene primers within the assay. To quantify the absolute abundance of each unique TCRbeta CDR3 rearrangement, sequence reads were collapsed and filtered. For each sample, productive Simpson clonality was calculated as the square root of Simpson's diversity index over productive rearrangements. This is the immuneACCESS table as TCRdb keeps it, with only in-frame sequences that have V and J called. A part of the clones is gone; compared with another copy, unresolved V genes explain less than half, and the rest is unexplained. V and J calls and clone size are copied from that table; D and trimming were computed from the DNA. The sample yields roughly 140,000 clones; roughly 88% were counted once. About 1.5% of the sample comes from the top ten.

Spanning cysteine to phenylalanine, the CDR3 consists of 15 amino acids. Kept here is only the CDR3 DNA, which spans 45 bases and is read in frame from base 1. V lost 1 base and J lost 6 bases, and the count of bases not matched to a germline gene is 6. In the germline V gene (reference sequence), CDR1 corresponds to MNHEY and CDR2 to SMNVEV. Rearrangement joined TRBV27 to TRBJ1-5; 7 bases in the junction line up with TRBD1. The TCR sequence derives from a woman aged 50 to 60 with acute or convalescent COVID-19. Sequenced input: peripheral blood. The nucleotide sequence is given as TGTGCCAGCAGTTTATTGGGACAGATAGGTCAGCCCCAGCATTTT. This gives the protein CASSLLGQIGQPQHF.